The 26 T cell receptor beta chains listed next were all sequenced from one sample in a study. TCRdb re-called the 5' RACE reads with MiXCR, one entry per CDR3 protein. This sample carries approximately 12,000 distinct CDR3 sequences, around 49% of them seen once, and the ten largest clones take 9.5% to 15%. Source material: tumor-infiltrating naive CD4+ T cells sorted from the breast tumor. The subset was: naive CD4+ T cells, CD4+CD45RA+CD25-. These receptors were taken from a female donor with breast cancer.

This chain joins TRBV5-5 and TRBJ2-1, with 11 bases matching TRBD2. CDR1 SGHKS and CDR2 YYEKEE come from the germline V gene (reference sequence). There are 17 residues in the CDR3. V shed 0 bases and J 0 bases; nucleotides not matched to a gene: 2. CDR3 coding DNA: TGTGCCAGCAGCTTGGTACTAGCGGGAGTCTCCTACAATGAGCAGTTCTTC. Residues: CASSLVLAGVSYNEQFF.

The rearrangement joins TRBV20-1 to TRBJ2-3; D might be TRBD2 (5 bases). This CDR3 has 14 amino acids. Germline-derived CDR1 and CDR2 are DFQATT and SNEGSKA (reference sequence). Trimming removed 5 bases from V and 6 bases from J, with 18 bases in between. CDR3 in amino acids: CSAFIPGVTDTQYF. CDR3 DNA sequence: TGCAGTGCTTTCATTCCCGGGGTCACGGATACGCAGTATTTT.

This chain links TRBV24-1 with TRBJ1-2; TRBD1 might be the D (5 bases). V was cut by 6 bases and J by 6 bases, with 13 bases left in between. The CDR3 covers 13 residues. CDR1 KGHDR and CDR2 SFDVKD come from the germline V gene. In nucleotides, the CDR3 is TGTGCCACCAGTTTGGGGGGAAAAGATGGCTACACCTTC. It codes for CATSLGGKDGYTF.

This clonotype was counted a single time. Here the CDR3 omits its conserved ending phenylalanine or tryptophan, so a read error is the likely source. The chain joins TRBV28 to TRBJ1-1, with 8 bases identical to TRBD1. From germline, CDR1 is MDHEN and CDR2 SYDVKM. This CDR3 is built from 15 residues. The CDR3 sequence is CVSVARTGKYTEAFL. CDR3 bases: TGTGTCAGCGTAGCTCGGACAGGGAAGTACACTGAAGCTTTCCTT.

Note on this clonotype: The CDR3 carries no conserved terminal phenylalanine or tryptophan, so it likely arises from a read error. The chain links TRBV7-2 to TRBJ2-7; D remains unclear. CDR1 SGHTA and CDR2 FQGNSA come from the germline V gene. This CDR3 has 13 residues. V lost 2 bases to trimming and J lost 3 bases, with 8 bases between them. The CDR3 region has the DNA TGTGCCAGCAGCTTATTGACCAACTACGAGCAGTACTCC. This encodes CASSLLTNYEQYS.

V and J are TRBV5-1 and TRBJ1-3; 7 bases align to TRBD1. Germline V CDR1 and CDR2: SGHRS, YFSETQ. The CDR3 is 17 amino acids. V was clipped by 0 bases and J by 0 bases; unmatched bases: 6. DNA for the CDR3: TGCGCCAGCAGCTTGGGTGGGACAGCTGCCTCTGGAAACACCATATATTTT. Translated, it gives CASSLGGTAASGNTIYF.

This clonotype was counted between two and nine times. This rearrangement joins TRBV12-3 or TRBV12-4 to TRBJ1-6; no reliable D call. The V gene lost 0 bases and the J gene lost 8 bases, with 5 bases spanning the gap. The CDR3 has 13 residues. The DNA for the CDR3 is TGTGCCAGCAGTTTAGCGCAGGATTCACCCCTCCACTTT. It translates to CASSLAQDSPLHF.

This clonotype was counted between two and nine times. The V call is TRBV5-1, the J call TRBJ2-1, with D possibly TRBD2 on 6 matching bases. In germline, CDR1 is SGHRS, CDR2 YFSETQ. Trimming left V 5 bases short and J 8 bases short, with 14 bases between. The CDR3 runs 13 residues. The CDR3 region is CASRETIADEQFF. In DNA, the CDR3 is TGCGCCAGCAGGGAGACTATAGCGGATGAGCAGTTCTTC.

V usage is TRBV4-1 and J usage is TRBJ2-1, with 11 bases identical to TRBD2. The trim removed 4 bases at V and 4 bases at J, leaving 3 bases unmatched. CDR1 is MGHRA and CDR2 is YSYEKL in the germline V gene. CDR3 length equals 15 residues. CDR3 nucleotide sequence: TGCGCCAGCAGCCGAGGGACTAGCGGATACAATGAGCAGTTCTTC. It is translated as CASSRGTSGYNEQFF.

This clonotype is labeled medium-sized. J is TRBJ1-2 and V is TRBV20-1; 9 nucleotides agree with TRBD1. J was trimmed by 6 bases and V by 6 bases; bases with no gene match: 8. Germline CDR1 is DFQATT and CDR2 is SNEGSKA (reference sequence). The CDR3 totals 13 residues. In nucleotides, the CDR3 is TGCAGTGCCCACACAGGGGGCAAAGATGGCTACACCTTC. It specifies CSAHTGGKDGYTF.

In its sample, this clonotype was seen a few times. CDR3 nucleotides: TGTGCCAGCAGCCAAGGGGTGGGAAATAGCAGAGACGAGCAGTACTTC. Residues: CASSQGVGNSRDEQYF. This chain links TRBV4-2 with TRBJ2-7; no clear D gene. Between the trimmed V and J ends, which lost 1 base and 5 bases, there was a span of 18 bases. The germline V gene encodes CDR1 LGHNA and CDR2 YNFKEQ. The CDR3 extends over 16 amino acids.

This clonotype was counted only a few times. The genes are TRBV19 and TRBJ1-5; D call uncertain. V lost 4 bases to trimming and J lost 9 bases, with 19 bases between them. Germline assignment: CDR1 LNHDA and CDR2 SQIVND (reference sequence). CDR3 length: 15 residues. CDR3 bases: TGTGCCAGTAGTAAACTCTCTACGGGGTTTCGGCCCCAGCATTTT. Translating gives CASSKLSTGFRPQHF.

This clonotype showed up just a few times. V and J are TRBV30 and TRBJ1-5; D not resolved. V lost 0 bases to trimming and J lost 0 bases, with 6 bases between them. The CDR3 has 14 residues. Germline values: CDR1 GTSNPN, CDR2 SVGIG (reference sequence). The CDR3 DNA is TGTGCCTGGAGTGTATTTGGTAGCAATCAGCCCCAGCATTTT. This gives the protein CAWSVFGSNQPQHF. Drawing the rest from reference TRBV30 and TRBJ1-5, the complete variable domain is SQTIHQWPATLVQPVGSPLSLECTVEGTSNPNLYWYRQAAGRGLQLLFYSVGIGQISSEVPQNLSASRPQDRQFILSSKKLLLSDSGFYLCAWSVFGSNQPQHFGDGTRLSIL.

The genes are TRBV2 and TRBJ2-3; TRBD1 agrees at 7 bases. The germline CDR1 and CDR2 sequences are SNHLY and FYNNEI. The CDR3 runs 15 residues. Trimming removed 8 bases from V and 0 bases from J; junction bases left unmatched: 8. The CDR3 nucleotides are TGTGCCAGCGGACCGACAGGGATTAGCACAGATACGCAGTATTTT. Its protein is CASGPTGISTDTQYF. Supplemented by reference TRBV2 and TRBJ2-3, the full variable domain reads EPEVTQTPSHQVTQMGQEVILRCVPISNHLYFYWYRQILGQKVEFLVSFYNNEISEKSEIFDDQFSVERPDGSNFTLKIRSTKLEDSAMYFCASGPTGISTDTQYFGPGTRLTVL.

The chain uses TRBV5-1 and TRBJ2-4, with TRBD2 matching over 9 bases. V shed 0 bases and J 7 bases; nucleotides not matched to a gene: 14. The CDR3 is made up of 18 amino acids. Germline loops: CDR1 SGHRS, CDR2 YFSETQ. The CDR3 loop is CASSLVGGRAVGGNIQYF. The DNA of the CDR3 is TGCGCCAGCAGCTTGGTTGGCGGGAGGGCCGTTGGTGGGAACATTCAGTACTTC.

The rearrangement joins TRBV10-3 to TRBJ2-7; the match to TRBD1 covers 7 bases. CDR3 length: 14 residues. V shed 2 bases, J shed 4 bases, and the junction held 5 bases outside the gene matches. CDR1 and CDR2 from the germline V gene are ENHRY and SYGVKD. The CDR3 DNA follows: TGTGCCATCAGTGAGAGCTCAGGGGGTTACGAGCAGTACTTC. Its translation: CAISESSGGYEQYF.

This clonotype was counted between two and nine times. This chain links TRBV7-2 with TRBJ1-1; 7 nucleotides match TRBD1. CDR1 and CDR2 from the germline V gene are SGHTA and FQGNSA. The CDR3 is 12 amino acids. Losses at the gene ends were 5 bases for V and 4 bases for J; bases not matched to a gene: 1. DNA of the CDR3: TGTGCCAGCAGCCAGGGGGTCACTGAAGCTTTCTTT. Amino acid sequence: CASSQGVTEAFF.

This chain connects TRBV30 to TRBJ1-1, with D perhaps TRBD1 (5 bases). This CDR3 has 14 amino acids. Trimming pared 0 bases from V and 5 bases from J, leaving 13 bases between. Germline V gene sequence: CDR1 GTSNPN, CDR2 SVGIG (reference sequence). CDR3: CAWSVVQGGTEAFF. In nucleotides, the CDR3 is TGTGCCTGGAGTGTAGTTCAGGGTGGAACTGAAGCTTTCTTT.

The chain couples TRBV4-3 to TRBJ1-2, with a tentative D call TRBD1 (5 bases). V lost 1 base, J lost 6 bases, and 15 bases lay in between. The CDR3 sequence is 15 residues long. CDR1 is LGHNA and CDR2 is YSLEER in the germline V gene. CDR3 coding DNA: TGCGCCAGCAGCCAAGCTTTTAGAGGGACGGATGGCTACACCTTC. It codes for CASSQAFRGTDGYTF.

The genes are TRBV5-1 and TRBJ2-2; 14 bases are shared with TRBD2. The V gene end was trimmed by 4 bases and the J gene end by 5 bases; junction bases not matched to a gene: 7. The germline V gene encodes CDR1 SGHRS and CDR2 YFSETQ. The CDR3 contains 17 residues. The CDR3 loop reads CASSPGLAGGATGELFF. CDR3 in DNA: TGCGCCAGCAGCCCCGGACTAGCGGGAGGTGCGACCGGGGAGCTGTTTTTT.

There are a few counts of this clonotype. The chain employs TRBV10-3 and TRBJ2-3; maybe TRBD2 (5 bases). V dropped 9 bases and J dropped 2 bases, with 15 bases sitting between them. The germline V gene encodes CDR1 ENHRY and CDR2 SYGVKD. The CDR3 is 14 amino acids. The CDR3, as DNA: TGTGCCATGACCTCGCGGGCTAACACAGATACGCAGTATTTT. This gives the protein CAMTSRANTDTQYF.

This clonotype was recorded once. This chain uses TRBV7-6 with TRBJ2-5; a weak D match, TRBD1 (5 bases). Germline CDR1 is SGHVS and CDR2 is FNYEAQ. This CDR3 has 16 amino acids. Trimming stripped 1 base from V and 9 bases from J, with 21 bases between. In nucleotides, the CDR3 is TGTGCCAGCAGCTTAGGAACCAGGGCCGCCAAGGGGTCCCAGTACTTC. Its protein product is CASSLGTRAAKGSQYF.

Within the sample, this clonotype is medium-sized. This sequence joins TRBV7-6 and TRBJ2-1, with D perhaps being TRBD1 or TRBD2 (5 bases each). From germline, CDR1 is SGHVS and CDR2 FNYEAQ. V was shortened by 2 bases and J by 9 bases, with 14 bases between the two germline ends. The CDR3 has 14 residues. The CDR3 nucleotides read TGTGCCAGCAGCTTATCCGGCAGGGCGGGTGAGCAGTTCTTC. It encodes CASSLSGRAGEQFF. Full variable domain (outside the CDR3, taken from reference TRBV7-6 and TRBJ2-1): GAGVSQSPRYKVTKRGQDVALRCDPISGHVSLYWYRQALGQGPEFLTYFNYEAQQDKSGLPNDRFSAERPEGSISTLTIQRTEQRDSAMYRCASSLSGRAGEQFFGPGTRLTVL.

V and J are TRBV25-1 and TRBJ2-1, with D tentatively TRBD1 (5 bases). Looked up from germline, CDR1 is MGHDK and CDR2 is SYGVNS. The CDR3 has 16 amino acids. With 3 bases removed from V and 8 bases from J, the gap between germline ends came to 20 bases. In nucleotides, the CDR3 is TGTGCCAGCAGTGATCCCTCTAGGGGCCCCAGCGATGAGCAGTTCTTC. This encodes CASSDPSRGPSDEQFF.

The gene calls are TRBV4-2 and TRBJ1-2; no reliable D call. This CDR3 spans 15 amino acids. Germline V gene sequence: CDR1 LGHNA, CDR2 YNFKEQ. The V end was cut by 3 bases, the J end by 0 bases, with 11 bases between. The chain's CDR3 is CASSQENGANYGYTF. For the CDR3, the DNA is TGTGCCAGCAGCCAGGAGAATGGGGCTAACTATGGCTACACCTTC.

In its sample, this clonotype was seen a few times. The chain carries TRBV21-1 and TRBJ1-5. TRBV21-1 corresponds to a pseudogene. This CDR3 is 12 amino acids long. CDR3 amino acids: CASSKGIQPQHF. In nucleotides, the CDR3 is TGTGCCAGCAGCAAAGGTATTCAGCCCCAGCATTTT.